Shown below are 27 T cell receptor beta chains from a single sample sequenced in a study of OX40 agonist ivuxolimab in advanced cancers. Method: immunoSEQ multiplex PCR; TCRdb's copy keeps in-frame clones and lacks some. The sample holds 78,000 or so clones, approximately 90% seen once. Sequencing used CD4+ or CD8+ T cells sorted from blood, obtained in a trial of the OX40 agonist ivuxolimab. The receptors were gathered from an adult with an advanced solid tumor such as melanoma, head and neck, liver or kidney cancer.

The V and J genes are TRBV19 and TRBJ2-7; 10 nucleotides align to TRBD1. The CDR3 extends over 15 amino acids. Per germline, CDR1 LNHDA and CDR2 SQIVND (reference sequence). With 1 base clipped from V and 6 bases from J, the junction kept 6 bases outside the gene matches. The CDR3 nucleotides are TGTGCCAGTAGTATAGGCCGACAGGGGGCGGCCGAGCAGTACTTC. This encodes CASSIGRQGAAEQYF. Looking up the rest from reference TRBV19 and TRBJ2-7 gives the full variable domain: DGGITQSPKYLFRKEGQNVTLSCEQNLNHDAMYWYRQDPGQGLRLIYYSQIVNDFQKGDIAEGYSVSREKKESFPLTVTSAQKNPTAFYLCASSIGRQGAAEQYFGPGTRLTVT.

The table lists this clone with a count of one. The V gene is TRBV11-3, the J gene TRBJ2-2, with D possibly matching TRBD1 (6 bases). Germline V CDR1 and CDR2: SGHNT, YENEEA. The ends were cut back, 5 bases at V and 5 bases at J, with 12 bases in the middle. This CDR3 comprises 14 residues. This CDR3 reads CASSRNQGTGELFF. In DNA form, the CDR3 reads TGTGCCAGCAGCCGTAATCAGGGGACCGGGGAGCTGTTTTTT. Drawing the rest from reference TRBV11-3 and TRBJ2-2, the complete variable domain is EAGVVQSPRYKIIEKKQPVAFWCNPISGHNTLYWYLQNLGQGPELLIRYENEEAVDDSQLPKDRFSAERLKGVDSTLKIQPAELGDSAVYLCASSRNQGTGELFFGEGSRLTVL.

This clone was detected a few times. The chain has TRBV30 and TRBJ2-1, with TRBD2 as a possible D gene (6 bases). Per germline, CDR1 GTSNPN and CDR2 SVGIG (reference sequence). Trimming left V 8 bases short and J 12 bases short, with 14 bases between. The CDR3 extends over 10 amino acids. CDR3 loop: CAHGGPRQFF. CDR3 in DNA: TGTGCCCACGGGGGACCTCGGCAGTTCTTC.

The chain joins TRBV6-1 to TRBJ1-5; D is unresolved. V lost 4 bases and J 2 bases, leaving 9 bases between the germline ends. The CDR3 sequence is 14 residues long. From germline, CDR1 is MNHNS and CDR2 SASEGT. The CDR3 region has the DNA TGTGCCAGCAGTGCGGGGTACGGCAATCAGCCCCAGCATTTT. It yields the protein CASSAGYGNQPQHF.

The chain joins TRBV4-2 to TRBJ1-2; a weak D match, TRBD1 (6 bases). The CDR3 is 15 residues long. Trimming removed 0 bases from V and 3 bases from J, with 11 bases in between. Germline V gene sequence: CDR1 LGHNA, CDR2 YNFKEQ. The CDR3 region is CASSQDGGADYGYTF. The CDR3 nucleotides are TGTGCCAGCAGCCAAGATGGGGGGGCGGACTATGGCTACACCTTC.

This chain uses TRBV7-2 with TRBJ2-7; 11 nucleotides agree with TRBD2. V dropped 1 base and J dropped 6; count of bases not matched to a gene: 8. CDR3 length: 16 residues. From germline, CDR1 is SGHTA and CDR2 FQGNSA. As DNA, the CDR3 is TGTGCCAGCAGCTTAGTCCTAGCGGGAGGCTCTCGCGAGCAGTACTTC. Amino acids: CASSLVLAGGSREQYF.

The gene calls are TRBV15 and TRBJ2-7; possible D gene TRBD1, 6 bases. Deletions cut 3 bases from V and 5 bases from J, with 11 bases between. This CDR3 is built from 13 residues. The germline V gene has CDR1 LNHNV and CDR2 YYDKDF (reference sequence). DNA for the CDR3: TGTGCCACCAGCAGCAGGGGAATCCACGAGCAGTACTTC. Amino acids: CATSSRGIHEQYF.

The chain recombines TRBV7-8 with TRBJ2-2, with TRBD2 identical over 7 bases. Trimming took 5 bases from V and 4 from J; bases not matched to a gene: 10. The CDR3 is 16 residues long. Germline-derived CDR1 and CDR2 are SGHVS and FQNEAQ. The CDR3 here is CASSPPAGMVTGELFF. The CDR3 region has the DNA TGTGCCAGCAGCCCCCCAGCGGGAATGGTCACCGGGGAGCTGTTTTTT.

The V and J genes are TRBV2 and TRBJ2-1; TRBD2 agrees at 8 bases. J lost 7 bases, V lost 6 bases, and 11 bases had no gene match. This CDR3 is built from 15 residues. Germline loops: CDR1 SNHLY, CDR2 FYNNEI. DNA for the CDR3: TGTGCCAGCAGGCCGGGGAGCGGGAGAGGAAATGAGCAGTTCTTC. It translates to CASRPGSGRGNEQFF.

The rearrangement links TRBV7-9 to TRBJ1-4; TRBD1 might be the D (5 bases). Germline V gene data show CDR1 as SEHNR and CDR2 as FQNEAQ (reference sequence). The CDR3 is 15 amino acids. Trimming removed 0 bases at V and 3 bases at J, with 8 bases between. The CDR3 DNA sequence: TGTGCCAGCAGCTTAGCGGGGCCCTCTAATGAAAAACTGTTTTTT. It is translated as CASSLAGPSNEKLFF.

The chain uses TRBV5-4 and TRBJ2-1; D might be TRBD1 (5 bases). The germline V gene encodes CDR1 SGHNT and CDR2 YYREEE (reference sequence). V was pared by 1 base and J by 8 bases, with 19 bases between. The CDR3 consists of 16 residues. CDR3 nucleotide sequence: TGTGCCAGCAGCTTGTTTGACCTTTCAGGGATACATGAGCAGTTCTTC. Protein product: CASSLFDLSGIHEQFF.

The V and J genes are TRBV14 and TRBJ1-1; D is undetermined. The CDR3 consists of 15 residues. CDR1 is SGHDN, CDR2 FVKESK, per germline. V lost 2 bases and J lost 1, with 11 bases in between. The CDR3 DNA sequence: TGTGCCAGCAGCCAATACAGAGAAACGAACACTGAAGCTTTCTTT. Its protein is CASSQYRETNTEAFF.

V gene TRBV2 combines with J gene TRBJ1-1; no definite D call. V gave up 7 bases and J gave up 4 bases, with 16 bases separating them. Germline lookup yields CDR1 SNHLY and CDR2 FYNNEI. The CDR3 is 14 residues long. CDR3 DNA: TGTGCCAGCAAACGGACTGGGGAGAGCACTGAAGCTTTCTTT. Translation gives CASKRTGESTEAFF.

J is TRBJ1-1 and V is TRBV19, with 7 bases that match TRBD1. After removal of 7 bases from V and 1 base from J, the junction contained 9 bases not matched to a gene. The CDR3 has 15 residues. CDR1 and CDR2 (germline): LNHDA, SQIVND (reference sequence). The CDR3 loop is CASNRQGNPNTEAFF. DNA for the CDR3: TGTGCCAGTAACCGACAGGGAAATCCGAACACTGAAGCTTTCTTT.

This rearrangement joins TRBV9 to TRBJ2-1, with 10 bases that match TRBD2. The CDR3 is made up of 16 amino acids. V lost 3 bases, J lost 4 bases, and 7 bases stayed unmatched. Germline V CDR1 and CDR2: SGDLS, YYNGEE. The CDR3 protein is CASSGGTSDFYNEQFF. CDR3 DNA sequence: TGTGCCAGCAGCGGCGGGACTAGCGACTTTTACAATGAGCAGTTCTTC.

V usage is TRBV5-1 and J usage is TRBJ2-7; 9 bases align to TRBD1. Trimming at V came to 0 bases and at J to 4 bases, leaving 5 bases not matched to a gene. The CDR3 totals 15 residues. The V gene's germline CDR1 is SGHRS and CDR2 YFSETQ. The CDR3 DNA reads as TGCGCCAGCAGCTTGGGTGGGACAGGGATTTACGAGCAGTACTTC. Translation gives CASSLGGTGIYEQYF.

The rearrangement uses TRBV19 and TRBJ2-3; TRBD2 matches at 7 bases. Trimming cost V 7 bases and J 0 bases; bases outside gene matches: 7. Per germline, CDR1 LNHDA and CDR2 SQIVND (reference sequence). The CDR3 is 15 amino acids. The CDR3 here is CASMVISGSTDTQYF. The CDR3 DNA follows: TGTGCCAGTATGGTGATTAGCGGGAGCACAGATACGCAGTATTTT.

This chain uses TRBV5-1 with TRBJ1-4, with 9 bases matching TRBD1. Trimming removed 4 bases from V and 5 bases from J; junction bases left unmatched: 3. CDR1 is SGHRS, CDR2 YFSETQ, per germline. CDR3 size: 14 residues. CDR3 region: CASSPGQGNEKLFF. CDR3 bases: TGCGCCAGCAGCCCTGGACAGGGGAATGAAAAACTGTTTTTT.

The chain couples TRBV9 to TRBJ2-7; 10 bases map to TRBD2. The CDR3 length is 15 residues. The germline gives CDR1 SGDLS, CDR2 YYNGEE. Trimming took 0 bases from V and 4 from J; bases not matched to a gene: 4. CDR3 in DNA: TGTGCCAGCAGCGTAGGGACTAGCGGCGGTTACGAGCAGTACTTC. This codes for CASSVGTSGGYEQYF. The whole variable domain, filled in from reference TRBV9 and TRBJ2-7, reads DSGVTQTPKHLITATGQRVTLRCSPRSGDLSVYWYQQSLDQGLQFLIQYYNGEERAKGNILERFSAQQFPDLHSELNLSSLELGDSALYFCASSVGTSGGYEQYFGPGTRLTVT.

This clone was picked up one time. The chain couples TRBV30 to TRBJ1-6, with no clear D. Germline lookup yields CDR1 GTSNPN and CDR2 SVGIG (reference sequence). The CDR3 spans 15 residues. The V end lost 0 bases, the J end lost 8 bases, and 14 bases lay between the germline ends. The CDR3 is CAWSVSSEFYSPLHF. Here the CDR3 DNA reads TGTGCCTGGAGTGTTAGTTCAGAGTTTTATTCACCCCTCCACTTT. The full variable domain, rest sourced from reference TRBV30 and TRBJ1-6, is SQTIHQWPATLVQPVGSPLSLECTVEGTSNPNLYWYRQAAGRGLQLLFYSVGIGQISSEVPQNLSASRPQDRQFILSSKKLLLSDSGFYLCAWSVSSEFYSPLHFGNGTRLTVT.

The chain uses TRBV5-1 and TRBJ1-6; D unclear. The CDR3 length is 14 residues. V lost 1 base and J 5 bases, leaving 7 bases between the germline ends. Germline lookup yields CDR1 SGHRS and CDR2 YFSETQ. The CDR3 DNA reads TGCGCCAGCAGCTTGTTGCAAAATAATTCACCCCTCCACTTT. Translating it yields CASSLLQNNSPLHF.

The chain links TRBV19 to TRBJ1-4, with D unclear. The CDR3 totals 14 residues. Germline V gene data show CDR1 as LNHDA and CDR2 as SQIVND (reference sequence). V dropped 3 bases and J dropped 4 bases, with 9 bases sitting between them. The CDR3 nucleotides read TGTGCCAGTAGTATGCCCGGTCTTAATGAAAAACTGTTTTTT. Translation: CASSMPGLNEKLFF. The whole variable domain, remainder taken from reference TRBV19 and TRBJ1-4, is DGGITQSPKYLFRKEGQNVTLSCEQNLNHDAMYWYRQDPGQGLRLIYYSQIVNDFQKGDIAEGYSVSREKKESFPLTVTSAQKNPTAFYLCASSMPGLNEKLFFGSGTQLSVL.

This clone came up once. The rearrangement uses TRBV19 and TRBJ1-5; 10 bases fit TRBD1. The V gene end was trimmed by 5 bases and the J gene end by 1 base; junction bases not matched to a gene: 8. The germline gives CDR1 LNHDA, CDR2 SQIVND (reference sequence). This CDR3 is built from 17 residues. CDR3 protein: CASSPDRGTGSNQPQHF. CDR3 nucleotide sequence: TGTGCCAGTAGTCCGGACAGGGGGACGGGGAGCAATCAGCCCCAGCATTTT.

This clone was seen once. The genes are TRBV10-2 and TRBJ2-5; the D is unclear. The CDR3 contains 10 residues. The germline V gene has CDR1 WSHSY and CDR2 SAAADI. The V gene lost 3 bases and the J gene lost 11 bases, with 7 bases spanning the gap. CDR3 sequence (DNA): TGCGCCAGCAGTGATCAAGGGCAGTACTTC. Protein sequence: CASSDQGQYF.

The V gene is TRBV27, the J gene TRBJ1-6; D unresolved. Trimming stripped 1 base from V and 10 bases from J, with 26 bases between. From germline, CDR1 is MNHEY and CDR2 SMNVEV (reference sequence). The CDR3 extends over 19 amino acids. CDR3 protein: CASSLLNWSARRRRSPLHF. CDR3 nucleotide sequence: TGTGCCAGCAGTTTATTAAATTGGTCGGCCAGGCGACGTAGATCACCCCTCCACTTT.

The chain combines TRBV1 with TRBJ2-2; the table's D gene call, TRBD2, was not cross checked with the DNA. TRBV1 represents a pseudogene. This CDR3 is built from 16 residues. CDR3 bases: TGCACCAGCAGCCAAGAAAGCGGGAGATCCGCCGGGGAGCTGTTTTTT. The encoded protein is CTSSQESGRSAGELFF.

The chain combines TRBV11-2 with TRBJ2-3; 9 bases align to TRBD2. Germline V lookup: CDR1 SGHAT, CDR2 FQNNGV. The CDR3 length is 17 residues. V lost 5 bases and J lost 4; bases outside the gene matches: 13. CDR3 region: CASSPAGGAGGSDTQYF. Written as DNA, the CDR3 is TGTGCCAGCAGCCCGGCGGGGGGGGCGGGAGGCTCAGATACGCAGTATTTT.